These 17 T cell receptor beta chains were all obtained from the same sample, sequenced in a study of tumor and adjacent non-tumor tissue in lung cancer. No cell sorting was done before RNA was extracted from the tissue. More than 3 cm separated this lung sample from the edge of the tumor. A modified ARM-PCR protocol with three rounds of nested PCR amplified TCRbeta. MiXCR, run by TCRdb on the multiplex PCR reads, gives a single entry per CDR3 protein. The top ten clones hold 20% to 25% of a sample with 75,000 to 95,000 distinct CDR3 sequences, about 77% of them seen once. Sequencing was done on a sample of distant non-tumor lung tissue. These receptor sequences come from a woman between 50 and 59 years old with non-small cell lung cancer.

This chain connects TRBV11-2 to TRBJ2-7; 8 bases agree with TRBD2. The germline CDR1 and CDR2 sequences are SGHAT and FQNNGV. The CDR3 loop spans 14 amino acids. Written as DNA, the CDR3 is TGTATCGGCAGCTTGAGCGGGAGTACCAACGAGCAGTACTTC. Protein: CIGSLSGSTNEQYF.

The V call is TRBV29-1, the J call TRBJ2-7; unclear D gene. The ends were cut back, 7 bases at V and 3 bases at J, with 16 bases in the middle. The CDR3 has 13 amino acids. Germline V gives CDR1 SQVTM, CDR2 ANQGSEA. CDR3 DNA: TGCAGCGCCACACGACAAGTCTTCTACGAGCAGTACTTC. It translates to CSATRQVFYEQYF.

As to this clonotype: This clone may be a read error of a much larger clone one base away. The chain joins TRBV20-1 to TRBJ2-7; D gene unclear. This CDR3 is built from 13 residues. Germline V gives CDR1 DFQATT, CDR2 SNEGSKA (reference sequence). Trimming cost V 7 bases and J 0 bases, with 13 bases left between them. CDR3 region: CSGFGWNSYEQYF. The CDR3, as DNA: TGCAGTGGGTTTGGGTGGAACTCCTACGAGCAGTACTTC.

Notes on this clonotype: One end of the junction does not line up with germline, which may come from a read error. The chain carries TRBV11-2 and TRBJ1-2; no definite D call. The CDR3 loop spans 14 amino acids. Germline V lookup: CDR1 SGHAT, CDR2 FQNNGV. CDR3 in amino acids: CVSSSTTEAYSYTF. The CDR3 DNA reads TGTGTCAGCAGCTCAACGACGGAAGCCTATAGCTACACATTC.

This clonotype was seen at least ten times. The chain employs TRBV29-1 and TRBJ2-3; 8 nucleotides line up with TRBD1. The trim removed 4 bases at V and 5 bases at J, leaving 8 bases unmatched. Looked up from germline, CDR1 is SQVTM and CDR2 is ANQGSEA. The CDR3 has 14 amino acids. The CDR3 DNA reads TGCAGCGTTGCCGGGACAGGAGCAGGAGATACGCAGTATTTT. Encoded protein: CSVAGTGAGDTQYF.

The CDR3 loop is CANIEDGITDTQYF. In nucleotides, the CDR3 is TGTGCCAACATCGAAGACGGTATCACAGATACGCAGTATTTT. This sequence joins TRBV6-6 and TRBJ2-3, with D unclear. The length of the CDR3 is 14 residues. Germline V gene sequence: CDR1 MNHNY, CDR2 SVGAGI (reference sequence). With 10 bases removed from V and 2 bases from J, the gap between germline ends came to 16 bases.

On this clonotype: Sequence at one end of the junction differs from germline and may be a read error. This chain links TRBV11-2 with TRBJ2-7; D may be TRBD1 (5 bases). The CDR3 loop spans 14 amino acids. The germline V gene has CDR1 SGHAT and CDR2 FQNNGV. The CDR3 DNA is TGTCCAAGCAGCCTGACGGACACTGCCTACGAGGAGTACTTC. Encoded protein: CPSSLTDTAYEEYF. Based on the CDR3 plus reference TRBV11-2 and TRBJ2-7, the full variable domain is EAGVAQSPRYKIIEKRQSVAFWCNPISGHATLYWYQQILGQGPKLLIQFQNNGVVDDSQLPKDRFSAERLKGVDSTLKIQPAKLEDSAVYLCPSSLTDTAYEEYFGPGTRLTVT.

Remarks on this clonotype: This sequence may be a read error, since a much larger clone differs from it by one base. V usage is TRBV20-1 and J usage is TRBJ2-1, with 7 positions matching TRBD2. V was pared by 0 bases and J by 9 bases, with 17 bases of the junction left unmatched. CDR3 length: 17 amino acids. The germline V gene encodes CDR1 DFQATT and CDR2 SNEGSKA (reference sequence). The CDR3 nucleotides read TGCAGTGCTAGAGATCTTCTGCTAGCGGAAGGGAAGGGTGAGCAGTTCTTC. It encodes CSARDLLLAEGKGEQFF.

This clonotype was counted once. Likely a read error: the CDR3 ends without its conserved phenylalanine or tryptophan. Because the CDR3's place on the DNA is in doubt, the DNA is left out and the CDR3 is given as listed by TCRdb. The genes are TRBV29-1 and TRBJ2-5. In germline, CDR1 is SQVTM, CDR2 ANQGSEA. A total of 10 residues make up the CDR3, ends included. This CDR3 reads CSVVQHNQYL.

Notes on this clonotype: Since a much larger clone is just one base distant, this may be a read error. CDR3 region: CASGLPGNTIYF. In nucleotides, the CDR3 is TGTGCCAGCGGCCTCCCTGGAAACACCATATATTTT. The rearrangement uses TRBV7-9 and TRBJ1-3; D is undetermined. Between the trimmed V and J ends, which lost 8 bases and 2 bases, there was a span of 7 bases. The germline V gene encodes CDR1 SEHNR and CDR2 FQNEAQ (reference sequence). The CDR3 runs 12 residues.

Points on this clonotype: This could be a read error, since a much larger clone is one nucleotide away. Because the CDR3 is missing its conserved closing phenylalanine or tryptophan, this is likely a read error. The DNA is omitted, as the CDR3 cannot be located on it reliably, and the CDR3 follows TCRdb's listing. V gene TRBV11-3 combines with J gene TRBJ2-3; the tabulated D call, TRBD2, remains unverified against the DNA. Germline lookup yields CDR1 SGHNT and CDR2 YENEEA. The CDR3 spans 16 amino acids, including both terminal residues. The CDR3 is CASSSLAGGRGDTQCL.

The gene calls are TRBV28 and TRBJ2-5; the D is unclear. This CDR3 spans 15 amino acids. The germline CDR1 and CDR2 sequences are MDHEN and SYDVKM. Trimming stripped 6 bases from V and 4 bases from J, with 18 bases between. The CDR3 coding sequence is TGTGCCAGCAGACCCCAGATTAACACGAGAGAGACCCAGTACTTC. Its translation: CASRPQINTRETQYF.

This clonotype was observed once. The junction does not match germline at one end; this may be a read error. Here the CDR3 DNA reads TGTCCCAGCCCCCCCAGGAGCCTAGCGGGGAGGGGGGAGCAGCACTTC. Protein: CPSPPRSLAGRGEQHF. The chain recombines TRBV28 with TRBJ2-7; TRBD2 aligns across 9 bases. Germline V gene lookup returns CDR1 MDHEN and CDR2 SYDVKM. This CDR3 has 16 amino acids. The variable domain in full, completed from reference TRBV28 and TRBJ2-7, reads DVKVTQSSRYLVKRTGEKVFLECVQDMDHENMFWYRQDPGLGLRLIYFSYDVKMKEKGDIPEGYSVSREKKERFSLILESASTNQTSMYLCPSPPRSLAGRGEQHFGPGTRLTVT.

The V call is TRBV7-9, the J call TRBJ1-4, with D hard to call. The germline V gene has CDR1 SEHNR and CDR2 FQNEAQ (reference sequence). CDR3 size: 14 residues. Trimming pared 2 bases from V and 7 bases from J, leaving 11 bases between. DNA for the CDR3: TGTGCCAGCAGCTTATTACGGGAGGGTGAAAAACTGTTTTTT. Its translation is CASSLLREGEKLFF.

The rearrangement links TRBV4-1 to TRBJ2-1; D perhaps matches TRBD1 (5 bases). Trimming cost V 7 bases and J 2 bases, with 18 bases left between them. Germline lookup yields CDR1 MGHRA and CDR2 YSYEKL. The CDR3 spans 16 residues. The CDR3 nucleotides read TGCGCCAGCAACCTAGGACACCTTGTGACCTACAATGAGCAGTTCTTC. Its protein product is CASNLGHLVTYNEQFF.

As to this clonotype: Lacking the conserved final phenylalanine or tryptophan, this CDR3 likely reflects a read error. Because the CDR3's place on the DNA is in doubt, the DNA is left out and the CDR3 is given as listed by TCRdb. The rearrangement uses TRBV6-6 and TRBJ2-7; TRBD2 is the table's D call, not checked against the DNA. The V gene's germline CDR1 is MNHNY and CDR2 SVGAGI (reference sequence). Ends included, the CDR3 has 17 residues. This chain's CDR3 is CASRDVDGRSPSYEQYC.

This clonotype turned up a few times. A much larger clone differs from this one at a single base, so this may be a read error. The rearrangement joins TRBV6-4 to TRBJ2-1, with 8 bases aligning to TRBD2. Trimming removed 8 bases from V and 7 bases from J; junction bases left unmatched: 13. Germline V CDR1 and CDR2: MRHNA, SNTAGT. This CDR3 has 15 residues. The CDR3 loop is CASCGNSGNLNEQFF. The DNA of the CDR3 is TGTGCCAGCTGTGGTAATAGCGGGAATCTAAATGAGCAGTTCTTC.